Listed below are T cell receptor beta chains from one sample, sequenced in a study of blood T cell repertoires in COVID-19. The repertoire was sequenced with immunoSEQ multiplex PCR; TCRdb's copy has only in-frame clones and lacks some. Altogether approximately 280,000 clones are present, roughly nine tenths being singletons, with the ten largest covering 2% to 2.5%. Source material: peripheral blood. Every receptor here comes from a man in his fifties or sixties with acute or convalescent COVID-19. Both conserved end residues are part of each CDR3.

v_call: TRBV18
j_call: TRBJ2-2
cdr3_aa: CASSPLQGAGELFF

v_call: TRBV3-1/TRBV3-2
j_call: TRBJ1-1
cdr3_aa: CASTDGGYTEAFF

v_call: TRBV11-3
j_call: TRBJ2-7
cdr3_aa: CASSSGTGGWYEQYF

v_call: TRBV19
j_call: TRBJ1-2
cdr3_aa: CASSPDRGHYGYTF

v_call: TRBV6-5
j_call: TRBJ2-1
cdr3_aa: CASSPGLVIDEQFF

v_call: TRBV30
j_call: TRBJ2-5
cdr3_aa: CAWQGEVLGQETQYF

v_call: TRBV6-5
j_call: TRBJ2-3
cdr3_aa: CASSYSPGGTDTQYF

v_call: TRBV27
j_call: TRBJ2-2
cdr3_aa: CASSLFSGGINTGELFF

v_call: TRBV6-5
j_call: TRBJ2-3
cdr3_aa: CASSPVHTDTQYF

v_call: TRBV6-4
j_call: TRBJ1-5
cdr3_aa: CASSVSYSNQPQHF

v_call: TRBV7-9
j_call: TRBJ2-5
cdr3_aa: CASSLSGETQYF

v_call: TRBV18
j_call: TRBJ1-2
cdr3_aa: CASSPLDRVDGYTF

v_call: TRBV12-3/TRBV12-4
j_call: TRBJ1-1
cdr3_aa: CASTKPPTGEAFF

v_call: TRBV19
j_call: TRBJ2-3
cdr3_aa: CASSIRRGLGTDTQYF

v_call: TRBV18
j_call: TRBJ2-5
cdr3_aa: CASSPRLETQYF

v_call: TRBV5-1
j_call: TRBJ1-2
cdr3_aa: CASSLKRDSGYGYTF

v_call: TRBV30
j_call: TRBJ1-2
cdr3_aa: CAWSFQGAYNGYTF

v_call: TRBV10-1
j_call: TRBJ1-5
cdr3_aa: CASPEGRGWDHSNQPQHF

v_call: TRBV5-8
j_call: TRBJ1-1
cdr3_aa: CASSLGWSEAFF

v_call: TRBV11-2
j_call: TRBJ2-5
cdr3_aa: CASSPGQLQETQYF

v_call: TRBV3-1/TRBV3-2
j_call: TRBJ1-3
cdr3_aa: CASSHLDRGGNTIYF

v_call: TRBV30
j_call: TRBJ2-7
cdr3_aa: CAWSRVDEQYF

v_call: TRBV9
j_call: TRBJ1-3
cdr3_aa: CASSVDGYSGNTIYF

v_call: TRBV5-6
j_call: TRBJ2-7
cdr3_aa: CASSLVSGRGLSSYEQYF

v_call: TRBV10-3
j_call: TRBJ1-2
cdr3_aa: CAISEQGWGYTF

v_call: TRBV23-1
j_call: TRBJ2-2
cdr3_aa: CASSQSRREHGELFF

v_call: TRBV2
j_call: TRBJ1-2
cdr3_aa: CASGVGHNYGYTF

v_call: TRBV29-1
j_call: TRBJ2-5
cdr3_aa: CSAIQGLWETQYF

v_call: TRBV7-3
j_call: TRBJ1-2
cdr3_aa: CASSYGQGDGYTF

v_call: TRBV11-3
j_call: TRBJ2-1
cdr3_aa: CASSLDGGGPYNEQFF

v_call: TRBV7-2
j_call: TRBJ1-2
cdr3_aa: CASSFPGSGSVSYGYTF

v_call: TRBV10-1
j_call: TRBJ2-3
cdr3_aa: CASSEGTSGDTDTQYF

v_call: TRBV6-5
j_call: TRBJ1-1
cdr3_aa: CASSYRGIGGNTEAFF

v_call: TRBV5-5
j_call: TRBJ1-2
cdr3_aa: CASSSAPPGDYGYTF

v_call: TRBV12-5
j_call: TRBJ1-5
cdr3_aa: CASGLVLRQGIHQPQHF

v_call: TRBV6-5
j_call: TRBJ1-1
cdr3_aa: CASSYTANTEAFF

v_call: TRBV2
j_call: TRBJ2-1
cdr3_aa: CASKGLAETHRIYNEQFF

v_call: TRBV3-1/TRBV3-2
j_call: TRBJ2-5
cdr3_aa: CASSTGETQYF

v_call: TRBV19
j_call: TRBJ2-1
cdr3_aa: CASTSGLAGVEQFF

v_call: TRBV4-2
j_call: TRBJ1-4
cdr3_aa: CASSQEQGARTNEKLFF

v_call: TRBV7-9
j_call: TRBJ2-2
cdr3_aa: CASSFIQGDAGELFF

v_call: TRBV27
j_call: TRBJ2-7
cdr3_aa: CASSSAGTAAIEQYF

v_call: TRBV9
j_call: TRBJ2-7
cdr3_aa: CASSVALGQGNNEQYF

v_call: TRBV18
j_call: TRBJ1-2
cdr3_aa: CASSPGTASYGYTF

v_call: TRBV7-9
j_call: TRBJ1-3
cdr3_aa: CASSLGGATSGNTIYF

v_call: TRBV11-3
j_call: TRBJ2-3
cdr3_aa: CASSLNGETDTQYF

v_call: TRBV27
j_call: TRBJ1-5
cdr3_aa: CASSHGGQINQPQHF